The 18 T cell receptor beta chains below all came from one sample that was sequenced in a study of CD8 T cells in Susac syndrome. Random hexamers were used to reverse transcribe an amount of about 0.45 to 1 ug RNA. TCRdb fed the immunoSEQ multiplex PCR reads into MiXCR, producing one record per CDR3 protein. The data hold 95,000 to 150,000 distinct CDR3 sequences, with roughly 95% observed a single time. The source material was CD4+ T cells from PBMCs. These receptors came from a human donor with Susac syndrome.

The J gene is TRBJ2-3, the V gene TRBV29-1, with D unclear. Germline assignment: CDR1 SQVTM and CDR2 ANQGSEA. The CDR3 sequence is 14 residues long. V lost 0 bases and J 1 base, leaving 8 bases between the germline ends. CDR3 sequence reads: CSVEDLKRTDTQYF. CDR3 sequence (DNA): TGCAGCGTTGAAGACCTAAAGCGCACAGATACGCAGTATTTT.

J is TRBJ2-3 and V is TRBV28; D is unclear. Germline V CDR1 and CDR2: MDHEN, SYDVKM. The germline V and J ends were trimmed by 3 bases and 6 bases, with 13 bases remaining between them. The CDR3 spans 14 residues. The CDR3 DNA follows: TGTGCCAGCAGTTTGGCCTCCCTCTTGGATACGCAGTATTTT. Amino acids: CASSLASLLDTQYF. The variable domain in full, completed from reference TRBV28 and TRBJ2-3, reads DVKVTQSSRYLVKRTGEKVFLECVQDMDHENMFWYRQDPGLGLRLIYFSYDVKMKEKGDIPEGYSVSREKKERFSLILESASTNQTSMYLCASSLASLLDTQYFGPGTRLTVL.

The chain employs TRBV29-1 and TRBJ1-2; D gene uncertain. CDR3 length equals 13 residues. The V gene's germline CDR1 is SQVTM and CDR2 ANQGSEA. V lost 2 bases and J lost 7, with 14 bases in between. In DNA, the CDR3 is TGCAGCGTTGAAATCAGCAGGCTCGCTGGCTACACCTTC. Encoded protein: CSVEISRLAGYTF.

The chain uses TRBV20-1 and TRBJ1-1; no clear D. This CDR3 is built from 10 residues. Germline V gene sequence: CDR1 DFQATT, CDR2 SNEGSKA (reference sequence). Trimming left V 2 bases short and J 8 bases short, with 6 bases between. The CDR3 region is CSARLEEAFF. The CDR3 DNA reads TGCAGTGCTAGACTCGAGGAAGCTTTCTTT.

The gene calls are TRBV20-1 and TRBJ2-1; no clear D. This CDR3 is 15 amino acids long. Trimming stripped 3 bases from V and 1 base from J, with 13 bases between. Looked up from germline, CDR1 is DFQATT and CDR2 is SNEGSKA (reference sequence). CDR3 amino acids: CSASPGLGSYNEQFF. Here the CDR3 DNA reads TGCAGTGCTAGTCCAGGCCTAGGGTCCTACAATGAGCAGTTCTTC.

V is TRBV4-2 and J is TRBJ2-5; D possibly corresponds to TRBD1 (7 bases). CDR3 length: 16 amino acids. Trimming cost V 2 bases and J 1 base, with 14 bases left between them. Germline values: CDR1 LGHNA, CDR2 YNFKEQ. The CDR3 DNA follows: TGTGCCAGCAGCCAAATTGGAGGGGGCATCCAAGAGACCCAGTACTTC. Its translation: CASSQIGGGIQETQYF.

DNA of the CDR3: TGCAGTGCTAGAACGGACACCGGGCAGTTCTTC. This codes for CSARTDTGQFF. This chain connects TRBV20-1 to TRBJ2-1, with D possibly TRBD1 on 5 matching bases. The CDR3 covers 11 residues. Germline V CDR1 and CDR2: DFQATT, SNEGSKA (reference sequence). Trimming cost V 2 bases and J 12 bases, with 11 bases left between them.

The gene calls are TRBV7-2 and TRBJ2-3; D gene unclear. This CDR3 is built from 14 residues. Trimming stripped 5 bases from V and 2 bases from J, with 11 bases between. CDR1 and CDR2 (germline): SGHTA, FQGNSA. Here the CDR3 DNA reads TGTGCCAGCAGCACCCTCCGCGTCACAGATACGCAGTATTTT. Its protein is CASSTLRVTDTQYF.

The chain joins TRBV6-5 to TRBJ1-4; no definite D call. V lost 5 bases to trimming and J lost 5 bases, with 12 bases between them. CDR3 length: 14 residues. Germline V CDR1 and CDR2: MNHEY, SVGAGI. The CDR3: CASSIGVGNEKLFF. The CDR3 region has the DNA TGTGCCAGCAGTATCGGGGTCGGGAATGAAAAACTGTTTTTT.

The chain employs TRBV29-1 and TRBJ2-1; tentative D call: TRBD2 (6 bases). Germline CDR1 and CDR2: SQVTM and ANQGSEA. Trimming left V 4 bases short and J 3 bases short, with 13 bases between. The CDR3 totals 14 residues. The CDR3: CSVGSARGYNEQFF. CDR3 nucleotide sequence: TGCAGCGTTGGCTCGGCGCGGGGCTACAATGAGCAGTTCTTC.

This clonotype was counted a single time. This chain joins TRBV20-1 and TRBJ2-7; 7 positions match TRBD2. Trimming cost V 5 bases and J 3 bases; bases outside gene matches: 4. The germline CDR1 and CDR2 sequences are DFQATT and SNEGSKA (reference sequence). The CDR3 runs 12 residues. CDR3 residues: CSAPTSSYEQYF. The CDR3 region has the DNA TGCAGTGCTCCGACTAGCAGCTACGAGCAGTACTTC.

For the CDR3, the DNA is TGTGCCATCAGTGACACTGGGGCCAACGTCCTGACTTTC. It encodes CAISDTGANVLTF. This chain uses TRBV10-3 with TRBJ2-6, with D unresolved. V was trimmed by 3 bases and J by 2 bases, leaving 2 bases between them. The germline gives CDR1 ENHRY, CDR2 SYGVKD. CDR3 length equals 13 residues.

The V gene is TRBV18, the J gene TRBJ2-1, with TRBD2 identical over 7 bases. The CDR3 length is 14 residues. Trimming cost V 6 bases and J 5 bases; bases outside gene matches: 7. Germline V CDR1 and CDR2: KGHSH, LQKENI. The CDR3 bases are TGTGCCAGCTCTTACCACCTAGCGGACAATGAGCAGTTCTTC. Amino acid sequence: CASSYHLADNEQFF.

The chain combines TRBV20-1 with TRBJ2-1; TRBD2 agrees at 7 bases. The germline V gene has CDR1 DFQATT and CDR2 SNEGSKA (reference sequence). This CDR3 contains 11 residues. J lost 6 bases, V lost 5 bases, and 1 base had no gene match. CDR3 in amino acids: CSAERGNEQFF. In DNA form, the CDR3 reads TGCAGTGCTGAGCGGGGCAATGAGCAGTTCTTC.

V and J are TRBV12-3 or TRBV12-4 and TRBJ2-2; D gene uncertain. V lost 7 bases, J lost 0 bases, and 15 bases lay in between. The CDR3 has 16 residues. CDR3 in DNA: TGTGCCAGCACCCCTTCCGCAATCGCGAACACCGGGGAGCTGTTTTTT. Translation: CASTPSAIANTGELFF.

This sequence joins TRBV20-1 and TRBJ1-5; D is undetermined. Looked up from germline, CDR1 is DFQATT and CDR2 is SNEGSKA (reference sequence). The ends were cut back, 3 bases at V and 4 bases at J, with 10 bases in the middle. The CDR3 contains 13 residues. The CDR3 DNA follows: TGCAGTGCTAGCCCCTCCAGGAATCAGCCCCAGCATTTT. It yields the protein CSASPSRNQPQHF.

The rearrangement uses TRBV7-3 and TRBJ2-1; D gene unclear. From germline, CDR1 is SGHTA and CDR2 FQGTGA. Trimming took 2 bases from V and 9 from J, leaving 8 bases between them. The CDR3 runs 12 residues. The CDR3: CASSLFVGEQFF. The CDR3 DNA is TGTGCCAGCAGCTTATTCGTTGGTGAGCAGTTCTTC.

The CDR3 nucleotides are TGCAGTGCTAAACCCCGGACTGGAACCTACGAGCAGTACTTC. As protein: CSAKPRTGTYEQYF. V usage is TRBV20-1 and J usage is TRBJ2-7; weak D call: TRBD2 (5 bases). There are 14 residues in the CDR3. Germline V gene lookup returns CDR1 DFQATT and CDR2 SNEGSKA (reference sequence). V dropped 4 bases and J dropped 2 bases, with 15 bases sitting between them.